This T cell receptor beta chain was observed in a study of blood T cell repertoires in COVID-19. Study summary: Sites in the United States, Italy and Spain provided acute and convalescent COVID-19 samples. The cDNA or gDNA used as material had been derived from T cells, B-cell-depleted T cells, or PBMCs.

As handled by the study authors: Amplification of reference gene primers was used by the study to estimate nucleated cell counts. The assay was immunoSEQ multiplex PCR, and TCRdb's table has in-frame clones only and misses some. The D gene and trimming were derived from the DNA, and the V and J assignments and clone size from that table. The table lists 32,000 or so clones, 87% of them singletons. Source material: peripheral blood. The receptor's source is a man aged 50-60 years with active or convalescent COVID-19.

The CDR3 sequence: CASSVAPIKEREGVGELFF. The CDR3 region has the DNA TGTGCCAGCAGCGTAGCCCCAATTAAGGAGCGGGAGGGAGTCGGGGAGCTGTTTTTT. The chain couples TRBV9 to TRBJ2-2; 10 bases are shared with TRBD2. Germline V lookup: CDR1 SGDLS, CDR2 YYNGEE. The trim removed 0 bases at V and 7 bases at J, leaving 15 bases unmatched. This CDR3 has 19 residues.